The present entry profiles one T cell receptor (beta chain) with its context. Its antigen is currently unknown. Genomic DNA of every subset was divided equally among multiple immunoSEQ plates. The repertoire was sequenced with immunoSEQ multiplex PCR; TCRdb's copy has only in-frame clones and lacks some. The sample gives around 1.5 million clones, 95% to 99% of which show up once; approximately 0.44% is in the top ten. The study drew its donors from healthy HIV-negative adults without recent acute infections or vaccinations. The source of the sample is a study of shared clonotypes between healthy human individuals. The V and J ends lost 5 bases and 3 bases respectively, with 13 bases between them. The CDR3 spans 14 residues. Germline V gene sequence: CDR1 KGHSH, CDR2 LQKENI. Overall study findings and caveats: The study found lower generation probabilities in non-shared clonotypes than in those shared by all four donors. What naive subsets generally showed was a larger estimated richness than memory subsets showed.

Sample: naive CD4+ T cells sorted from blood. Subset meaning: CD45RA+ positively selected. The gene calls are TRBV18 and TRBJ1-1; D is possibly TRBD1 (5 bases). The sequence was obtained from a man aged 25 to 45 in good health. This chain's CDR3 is CASSMTAPDTEAFF. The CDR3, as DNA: TGTGCCAGCTCAATGACAGCCCCAGACACTGAAGCTTTCTTT.